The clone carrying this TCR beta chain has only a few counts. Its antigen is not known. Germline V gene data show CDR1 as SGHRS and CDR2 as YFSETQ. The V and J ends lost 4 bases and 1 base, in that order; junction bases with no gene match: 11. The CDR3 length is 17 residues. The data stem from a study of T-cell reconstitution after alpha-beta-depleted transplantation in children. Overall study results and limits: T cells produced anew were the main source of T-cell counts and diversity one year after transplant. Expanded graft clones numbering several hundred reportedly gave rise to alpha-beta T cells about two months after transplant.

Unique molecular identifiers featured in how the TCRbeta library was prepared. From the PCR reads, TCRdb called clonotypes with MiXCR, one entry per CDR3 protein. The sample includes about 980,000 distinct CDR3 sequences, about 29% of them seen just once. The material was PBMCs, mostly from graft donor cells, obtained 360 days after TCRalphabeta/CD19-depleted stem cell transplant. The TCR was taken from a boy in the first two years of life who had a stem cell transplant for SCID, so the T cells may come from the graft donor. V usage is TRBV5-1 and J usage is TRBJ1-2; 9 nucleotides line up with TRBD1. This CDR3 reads CASSEGQGSIGNYGYTF. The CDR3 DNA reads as TGCGCCAGCAGCGAGGGACAGGGTTCGATTGGTAACTATGGCTACACCTTC.